The 15 T cell receptor beta chains listed next were all sequenced from one sample in a study of CD8 T cells in Susac syndrome. After extraction with the RNeasy kit, roughly 0.45 to 1 ug of the RNA was reverse transcribed using random hexamers. TCRdb reprocessed the immunoSEQ multiplex PCR reads via MiXCR and lists one record per CDR3 protein. The data contain hundreds of thousands of distinct CDR3 sequences, about 85% of them singletons. Material for sequencing was CD8+ T cells from PBMCs. The receptors were sampled from a human donor with multiple sclerosis.

V and J are TRBV5-5 and TRBJ2-1; no clear D gene. Between the trimmed V and J ends, which lost 0 bases and 3 bases, there was a span of 7 bases. This CDR3 has 14 amino acids. Germline-derived CDR1 and CDR2 are SGHKS and YYEKEE (reference sequence). This CDR3 reads CASSLGPGYNEQFF. Here the CDR3 DNA reads TGTGCCAGCAGCTTGGGGCCGGGCTACAATGAGCAGTTCTTC.

The gene calls are TRBV20-1 and TRBJ2-1; TRBD1 or TRBD2 may be the D gene (6 bases each). CDR3 size: 10 residues. Germline CDR1 and CDR2: DFQATT and SNEGSKA (reference sequence). Trimming took off 4 bases at V and 9 bases at J, with 7 bases between the two ends. The CDR3 DNA sequence: TGCAGTGCTAAGGGGGGTGAGCAGTTCTTC. Its protein is CSAKGGEQFF.

The gene calls are TRBV27 and TRBJ2-6, with D hard to call. This CDR3 comprises 16 residues. V lost 6 bases and J lost 2, with 14 bases in between. Germline CDR1 and CDR2: MNHEY and SMNVEV (reference sequence). Here the CDR3 reads CASRPRSAAGANVLTF. The CDR3 bases are TGTGCCAGCAGACCCAGGTCGGCAGCTGGGGCCAACGTCCTGACTTTC.

The CDR3 region is CASSNPHLEAFF. CDR3 nucleotides: TGTGCCAGCAGCAACCCCCATCTAGAAGCTTTCTTT. V usage is TRBV21-1 and J usage is TRBJ1-1; the table's TRBD1 call for D was not verified on the DNA. TRBV21-1 is a listed pseudogene. The CDR3 extends over 12 amino acids.

The chain uses TRBV9 and TRBJ2-1; possible D gene TRBD1, 5 bases. Per germline, CDR1 SGDLS and CDR2 YYNGEE. V lost 2 bases to trimming and J lost 8 bases, with 14 bases between them. The CDR3 has 14 amino acids. This chain's CDR3 is CASSVTGFGDEQFF. The CDR3 bases are TGTGCCAGCAGCGTCACAGGATTCGGCGATGAGCAGTTCTTC.

The J gene is TRBJ2-5, the V gene TRBV28; D perhaps matches TRBD1 (6 bases). The length of the CDR3 is 14 residues. CDR1 and CDR2 (germline): MDHEN, SYDVKM. Deletions cut 8 bases from V and 2 bases from J, with 15 bases between. The CDR3 bases are TGTGCCAGCGACCGGGGACAACCGCAAGAGACCCAGTACTTC. It specifies CASDRGQPQETQYF.

The J gene is TRBJ2-7, the V gene TRBV30, with 10 positions matching TRBD2. The CDR3 runs to 14 residues. Trimming took 3 bases from V and 2 from J; bases not matched to a gene: 4. Germline assignment: CDR1 GTSNPN and CDR2 SVGIG (reference sequence). In nucleotides, the CDR3 is TGTGCCTGGAGCAGGAGCGGGAGGGCCTACGAGCAGTACTTC. Residues: CAWSRSGRAYEQYF.

V usage is TRBV9 and J usage is TRBJ2-1, with 11 bases identical to TRBD2. The germline V gene encodes CDR1 SGDLS and CDR2 YYNGEE. V gave up 3 bases and J gave up 5 bases; unmatched junction bases: 4. This CDR3 contains 15 residues. The CDR3 protein is CASSGLAGGNNEQFF. In DNA form, the CDR3 reads TGTGCCAGCAGCGGGCTAGCGGGAGGCAACAATGAGCAGTTCTTC. The variable domain in full, with the rest retrieved from reference TRBV9 and TRBJ2-1, is DSGVTQTPKHLITATGQRVTLRCSPRSGDLSVYWYQQSLDQGLQFLIQYYNGEERAKGNILERFSAQQFPDLHSELNLSSLELGDSALYFCASSGLAGGNNEQFFGPGTRLTVL.

This rearrangement joins TRBV7-8 to TRBJ2-1; perhaps TRBD2 as D (5 bases). The CDR3 is 14 amino acids. Germline-derived CDR1 and CDR2 are SGHVS and FQNEAQ. Trimming took off 2 bases at V and 7 bases at J, with 12 bases between the two ends. In DNA form, the CDR3 reads TGTGCCAGCAGCTTAAGTGACTACTTTAATGAGCAGTTCTTC. This gives the protein CASSLSDYFNEQFF. Using reference TRBV7-8 and TRBJ2-1 for the parts outside the CDR3, the full variable domain is GAGVSQSPRYKVAKRGQDVALRCDPISGHVSLFWYQQALGQGPEFLTYFQNEAQLDKSGLPSDRFFAERPEGSVSTLKIQRTQQEDSAVYLCASSLSDYFNEQFFGPGTRLTVL.

V gene TRBV12-3 or TRBV12-4 combines with J gene TRBJ2-5; no firm D call. Trimming pared 5 bases from V and 4 bases from J, leaving 11 bases between. The CDR3 has 13 amino acids. The CDR3 sequence: CASSPRLVETQYF. The CDR3 nucleotides read TGTGCCAGCAGTCCACGACTCGTAGAGACCCAGTACTTC.

V usage is TRBV6-1 and J usage is TRBJ2-5; 9 bases fit TRBD2. The length of the CDR3 is 15 residues. J gave up 4 bases and V 5 bases, and 8 bases lay outside the gene matches. Germline lookup yields CDR1 MNHNS and CDR2 SASEGT. The CDR3 coding sequence is TGTGCCAGCAGTAAACGGACTAGCGAGGGAGAGACCCAGTACTTC. Translation gives CASSKRTSEGETQYF.

This clonotype was seen just once. The chain has TRBV12-5 and TRBJ2-2, with unresolved D. Trimming left V 2 bases short and J 6 bases short, with 13 bases between. The germline V gene has CDR1 LGHNT and CDR2 FRNRAP. The CDR3 covers 15 residues. DNA of the CDR3: TGTGCTAGTGGTTTGTACTGGCGTAACCCCGGGGAGCTGTTTTTT. Translated, it gives CASGLYWRNPGELFF.

The rearrangement uses TRBV5-1 and TRBJ1-3; 9 bases agree with TRBD1. CDR1 is SGHRS and CDR2 is YFSETQ in the germline V gene. V lost 4 bases to trimming and J lost 2 bases; unmatched junction nucleotides: 7. This CDR3 contains 16 residues. CDR3 nucleotides: TGCGCCAGCAGCCCGGAGACAGGGGGAGCTGGAAACACCATATATTTT. Translating gives CASSPETGGAGNTIYF. Supplemented by reference TRBV5-1 and TRBJ1-3, the full variable domain reads KAGVTQTPRYLIKTRGQQVTLSCSPISGHRSVSWYQQTPGQGLQFLFEYFSETQRNKGNFPGRFSGRQFSNSRSEMNVSTLELGDSALYLCASSPETGGAGNTIYFGEGSWLTVV.

V and J are TRBV29-1 and TRBJ2-3; TRBD1 or TRBD2 may be the D gene (5 bases each). Trimming removed 2 bases at V and 5 bases at J, with 14 bases between. The CDR3 loop spans 14 amino acids. Germline V gene data show CDR1 as SQVTM and CDR2 as ANQGSEA. This CDR3 is CSVERGRVQDTQYF. CDR3 sequence (DNA): TGCAGCGTTGAACGGGGCAGGGTACAAGATACGCAGTATTTT.

This chain uses TRBV29-1 with TRBJ2-1, with D hard to call. Germline V lookup: CDR1 SQVTM, CDR2 ANQGSEA. V dropped 8 bases and J dropped 0 bases, with 14 bases sitting between them. The CDR3 totals 14 residues. CDR3 region: CSSTWPSSYNEQFF. For the CDR3, the DNA is TGCAGCTCCACGTGGCCAAGCTCCTACAATGAGCAGTTCTTC.